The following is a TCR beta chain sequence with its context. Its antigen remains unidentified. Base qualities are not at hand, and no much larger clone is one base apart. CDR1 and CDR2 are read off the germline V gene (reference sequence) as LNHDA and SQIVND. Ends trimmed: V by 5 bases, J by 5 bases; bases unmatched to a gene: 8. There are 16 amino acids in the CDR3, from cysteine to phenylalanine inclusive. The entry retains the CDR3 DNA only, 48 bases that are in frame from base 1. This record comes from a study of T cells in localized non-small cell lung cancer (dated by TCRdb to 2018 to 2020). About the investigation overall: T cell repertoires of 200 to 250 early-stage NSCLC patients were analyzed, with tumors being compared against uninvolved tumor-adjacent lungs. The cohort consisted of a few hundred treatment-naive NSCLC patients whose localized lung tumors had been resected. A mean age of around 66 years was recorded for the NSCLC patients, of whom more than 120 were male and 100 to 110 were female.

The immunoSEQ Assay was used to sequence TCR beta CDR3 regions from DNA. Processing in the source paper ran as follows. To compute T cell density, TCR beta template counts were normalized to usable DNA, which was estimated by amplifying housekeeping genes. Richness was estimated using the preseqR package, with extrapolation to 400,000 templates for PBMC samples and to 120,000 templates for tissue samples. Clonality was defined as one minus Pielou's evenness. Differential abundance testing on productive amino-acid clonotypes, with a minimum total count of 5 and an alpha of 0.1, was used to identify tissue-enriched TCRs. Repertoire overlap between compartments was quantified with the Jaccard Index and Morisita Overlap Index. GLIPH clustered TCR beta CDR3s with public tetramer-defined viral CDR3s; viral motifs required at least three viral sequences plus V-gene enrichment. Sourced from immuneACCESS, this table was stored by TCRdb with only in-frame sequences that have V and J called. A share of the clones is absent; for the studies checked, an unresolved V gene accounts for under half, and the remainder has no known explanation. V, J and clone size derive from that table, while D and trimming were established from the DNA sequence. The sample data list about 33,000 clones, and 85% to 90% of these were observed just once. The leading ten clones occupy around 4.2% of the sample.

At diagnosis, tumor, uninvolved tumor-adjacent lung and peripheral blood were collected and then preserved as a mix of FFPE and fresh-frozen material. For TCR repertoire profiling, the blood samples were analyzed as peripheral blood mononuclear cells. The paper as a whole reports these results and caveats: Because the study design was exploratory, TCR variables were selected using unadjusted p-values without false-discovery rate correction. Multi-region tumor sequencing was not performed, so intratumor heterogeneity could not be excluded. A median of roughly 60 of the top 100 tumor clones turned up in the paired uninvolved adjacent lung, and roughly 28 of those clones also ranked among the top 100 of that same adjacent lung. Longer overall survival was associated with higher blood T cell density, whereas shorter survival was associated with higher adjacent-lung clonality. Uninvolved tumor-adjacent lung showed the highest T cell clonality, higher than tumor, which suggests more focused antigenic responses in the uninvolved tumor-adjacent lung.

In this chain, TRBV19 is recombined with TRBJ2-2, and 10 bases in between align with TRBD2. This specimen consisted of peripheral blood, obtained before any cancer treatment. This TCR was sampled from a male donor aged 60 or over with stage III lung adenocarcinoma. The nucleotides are TGTGCCAGTAGTTGGTCTAGCGGGAGAGGGACCGGGGAGCTGTTTTTT. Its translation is CASSWSSGRGTGELFF.